This passage covers 18 T cell receptor beta chains from one sample sequenced in a study of cytomegalovirus exposure and HLA in healthy donors. The PCR contained 60 Vbeta and 13 Jbeta primers. TCRdb keeps only in-frame clones here, not all; method: immunoSEQ multiplex PCR. The sample has 130,000 or so clones; 80% are singletons. The sample comprised PBMCs. The receptors come from a man aged 30-40 years in good health and CMV-seronegative.

CDR3 bases: TGTGCCACCAGACCCGAAGGGAGGCGCGAGCAGTACTTC. Translation: CATRPEGRREQYF. The V and J genes are TRBV19 and TRBJ2-7; possibly TRBD2 for D (6 bases). Germline loops: CDR1 LNHDA, CDR2 SQIVND (reference sequence). Trimming removed 10 bases at V and 6 bases at J, with 19 bases between. This CDR3 is 13 amino acids long.

The chain is built from TRBV28 and TRBJ1-3; possible D gene TRBD1, 5 bases. Deletions cut 6 bases from V and 1 base from J, with 13 bases between. This CDR3 contains 15 residues. CDR1 is MDHEN, CDR2 SYDVKM, per germline. CDR3 coding DNA: TGTGCCAGCAGCCCGCCTGGGGGGTCTGGAAACACCATATATTTT. Residues: CASSPPGGSGNTIYF.

This clone was seen just once. This sequence joins TRBV7-3 and TRBJ2-2; 7 bases line up with TRBD1. The CDR3 is 13 amino acids. J lost 6 bases, V lost 4 bases, and 2 bases had no gene match. CDR1 is SGHTA, CDR2 FQGTGA, per germline. This chain's CDR3 is CASSSQGPGELFF. CDR3 nucleotides: TGTGCCAGCAGCTCACAGGGGCCCGGGGAGCTGTTTTTT.

V usage is TRBV28 and J usage is TRBJ2-7; tentatively, D is TRBD1 (5 bases). Germline assignment: CDR1 MDHEN and CDR2 SYDVKM. The CDR3 spans 14 residues. Trimming pared 3 bases from V and 2 bases from J, leaving 11 bases between. As DNA, the CDR3 is TGTGCCAGCAGTTTTTATACAGGAGCCTACGAGCAGTACTTC. This encodes CASSFYTGAYEQYF.

This clone turned up a few times. The sample contains more than one DNA sequence encoding this CDR3. The V gene is TRBV4-3, the J gene TRBJ1-1; 7 nucleotides align to TRBD1. This CDR3 contains 13 residues. Per the germline V gene, CDR1 is LGHNA and CDR2 is YSLEER. The trim removed 5 bases at V and 5 bases at J, leaving 5 bases unmatched. The CDR3 spells CASSYRGGTEAFF. The CDR3 DNA follows: TGCGCCAGCAGCTACAGGGGTGGAACTGAAGCTTTCTTT.

For the CDR3, the DNA is TGTGCCAGCAGTTTCTGGCGGCCAGATACGCAGTATTTT. This codes for CASSFWRPDTQYF. The chain recombines TRBV28 with TRBJ2-3, with D uncertain. Germline V gene data show CDR1 as MDHEN and CDR2 as SYDVKM. The V gene lost 3 bases and the J gene lost 4 bases, with 8 bases spanning the gap. The CDR3 is 13 amino acids.

V and J are TRBV6-6 and TRBJ1-1; tentatively, D is TRBD1 (5 bases). The CDR3 runs to 12 residues. Germline V gene lookup returns CDR1 MNHNY and CDR2 SVGAGI (reference sequence). Trimming removed 7 bases at V and 1 base at J, with 7 bases between. The chain's CDR3 is CASIQGNTEAFF. For the CDR3, the DNA is TGTGCCAGCATTCAGGGGAACACTGAAGCTTTCTTT.

The V call is TRBV19, the J call TRBJ2-7; 8 nucleotides align to TRBD1. The germline V gene has CDR1 LNHDA and CDR2 SQIVND (reference sequence). CDR3 size: 15 residues. V gave up 4 bases and J gave up 0 bases; unmatched junction bases: 5. CDR3 DNA: TGTGCCAGTAGTACCGCGGGACAGGTCTCCTACGAGCAGTACTTC. Translation: CASSTAGQVSYEQYF.

The CDR3 loop is CASSRDRSNNEKLFF. In DNA, the CDR3 is TGTGCCAGCAGCAGGGACAGATCGAATAATGAAAAACTGTTTTTT. The rearrangement uses TRBV7-2 and TRBJ1-4; 7 bases map to TRBD1. The junction had 7 bases not matched to a gene; V was cut back by 5 bases and J by 4 bases. The CDR3 spans 15 residues. CDR1 and CDR2 (germline): SGHTA, FQGNSA. Complete variable domain (other parts from reference TRBV7-2 and TRBJ1-4): GAGVSQSPSNKVTEKGKDVELRCDPISGHTALYWYRQSLGQGLEFLIYFQGNSAPDKSGLPSDRFSAERTGGSVSTLTIQRTQQEDSAVYLCASSRDRSNNEKLFFGSGTQLSVL.

CDR3 in amino acids: CASSIRQGANSPLHF. CDR3 bases: TGTGCCAGCAGTATCCGACAGGGGGCTAATTCACCCCTCCACTTT. The chain is built from TRBV28 and TRBJ1-6; TRBD1 aligns across 10 bases. Germline assignment: CDR1 MDHEN and CDR2 SYDVKM. The length of the CDR3 is 15 residues. The V segment lost 5 bases and the J segment 6 bases; nucleotides outside the gene matches: 4.

Here the CDR3 reads CSVDAENEQYF. CDR3 coding DNA: TGCAGCGTTGATGCGGAGAACGAGCAGTACTTC. The V call is TRBV29-1, the J call TRBJ2-7; D is unresolved. Germline V CDR1 and CDR2: SQVTM, ANQGSEA. V gave up 3 bases and J gave up 5 bases, with 8 bases separating them. This CDR3 spans 11 amino acids.

The CDR3 reads CASSYSTGSSGNTIYF. The CDR3 DNA sequence: TGTGCCAGCAGTTACTCTACAGGAAGCTCTGGAAACACCATATATTTT. This chain joins TRBV6-6 and TRBJ1-3; possible D gene TRBD1, 5 bases. Germline V lookup: CDR1 MNHNY, CDR2 SVGAGI (reference sequence). V was shortened by 0 bases and J by 0 bases, with 9 bases between the two germline ends. This CDR3 contains 16 residues.

The J gene is TRBJ1-4, the V gene TRBV7-6, with D unresolved. The CDR3 is 14 residues long. Germline CDR1 SGHVS, CDR2 FNYEAQ. The V end lost 3 bases, the J end lost 5 bases, and 10 bases lay between the germline ends. The CDR3 here is CASSFTGKNEKLFF. CDR3 nucleotide sequence: TGTGCCAGCAGCTTTACCGGGAAGAATGAAAAACTGTTTTTT.

This sequence joins TRBV7-2 and TRBJ2-1, with 8 bases aligning to TRBD2. The CDR3 is made up of 15 amino acids. Germline V gene sequence: CDR1 SGHTA, CDR2 FQGNSA. V trimming: 4 bases; J trimming: 0 bases; junction bases outside the gene matches: 2. The CDR3, as DNA: TGTGCCAGCAGCTGGACTAGCAGCTCCTACAATGAGCAGTTCTTC. It encodes CASSWTSSSYNEQFF.

The V call is TRBV5-1, the J call TRBJ2-5; TRBD1 might be the D (6 bases). The CDR3 consists of 14 residues. With 4 bases removed from V and 2 bases from J, the gap between germline ends came to 12 bases. CDR1 is SGHRS and CDR2 is YFSETQ in the germline V gene. In DNA form, the CDR3 reads TGCGCCAGCAGCGGTGGACAGCTACAAGAGACCCAGTACTTC. This gives the protein CASSGGQLQETQYF.

This rearrangement joins TRBV14 to TRBJ2-5; TRBD2 is a possible D gene (6 bases). In germline, CDR1 is SGHDN, CDR2 FVKESK. With 5 bases removed from V and 5 bases from J, the gap between germline ends came to 18 bases. The CDR3 is 15 residues long. The CDR3 here is CASSAHGTAGETQYF. In nucleotides, the CDR3 is TGTGCCAGCAGCGCTCATGGGACTGCGGGGGAGACCCAGTACTTC.

This rearrangement joins TRBV4-1 to TRBJ2-3; possible D gene TRBD2, 6 bases. V dropped 1 base and J dropped 1 base, with 18 bases sitting between them. Germline lookup yields CDR1 MGHRA and CDR2 YSYEKL. The CDR3 covers 18 residues. As DNA, the CDR3 is TGCGCCAGCAGCCAAGCCCTCCTGAGCGGGCGAGGCACAGATACGCAGTATTTT. This gives the protein CASSQALLSGRGTDTQYF.

The chain is built from TRBV4-3 and TRBJ2-3; D possibly corresponds to TRBD2 (5 bases). V was cut by 0 bases and J by 7 bases, with 14 bases left in between. The V gene's germline CDR1 is LGHNA and CDR2 YSLEER. The CDR3 contains 15 residues. Written as DNA, the CDR3 is TGCGCCAGCAGCCAAGATAGTCGGGGAACGAATACGCAGTATTTT. Translated: CASSQDSRGTNTQYF.